The rows below give T cell receptor beta chains drawn from one sample of a study of T-cell memory formation after mild COVID-19. In TCRdb, the 5' RACE reads were re-called with MiXCR into one record per CDR3 protein. The table lists some 210,000 distinct CDR3 sequences, about 11% of them singletons, with approximately 3% in the top ten. Sequencing used PBMCs or a T cell subset sorted from them (not recorded which). Source of these receptors: a man aged 18 to 30 who had mild COVID-19 (a few samples of this study predate the infection). Cell type and time point are not known. Each CDR3 is given with its conserved first and last residue.

V | CDR3
TRBV7-9 | CASSSRQGDGYTF
TRBV20-1 | CSAVTAASYGYTF
TRBV7-2 | CASSGTGTSGSDTQYF
TRBV7-2 | CASSFRQGTEAFF
TRBV12-3/TRBV12-4 | CASSLGWEGYTF
TRBV24-1 | CATKSWRGRNSGANVLTF
TRBV5-1 | CASSALPGGNTIYF
TRBV7-2 | CASSLGTGVPAQPQHF
TRBV10-3 | CAISPSGDWDEQFF
TRBV27 | CASRRGDRRTSPLHF
TRBV4-3 | CASSQVVGRGYTF
TRBV20-1 | CSARSRGLNYEQYF
TRBV18 | CASSPSALQGQPQHF
TRBV7-9 | CASSLGDYGNGQPQHF
TRBV11-2 | CASSLGWTGGYGYTF
TRBV5-1 | CASSLVASSYNEQFF
TRBV7-2 | CASSLQGSNQPQHF
TRBV12-3/TRBV12-4 | CASTQGDTQYF
TRBV29-1 | CSGRGGWGMNTEAFF
TRBV7-9 | CANGPAGNEQFF
TRBV10-3 | CAISDRENTDTQYF
TRBV5-1 | CASSRVGTNTEAFF
TRBV5-1 | CASSFSPEGSGETQYF
TRBV7-2 | CASSFSGDTGELFF
TRBV5-1 | CASTKGRSGEKLFF
TRBV4-1 | CASSQLPAASGGVHNEQFF
TRBV7-9 | CASSAPGPGVSEAFF
TRBV7-9 | CASSLVGGGPQETQYF
TRBV9 | CASSVATGDSGANVLTF
TRBV21-1 | CASSKFGRYNEQFF
TRBV15 | CATSRGGQGTEAFF
TRBV29-1 | CSVERSVLYGYTF
TRBV12-3/TRBV12-4 | CASSSGPLAGELFF
TRBV5-1 | CASSLGPGDTQYF
TRBV1 | CTSSQGQGAGNTIYF
TRBV18 | CASSPPGNYEQYF
TRBV20-1 | CSAGEVNQPQHF
TRBV20-1 | CSAGGGGGGSYNEQFF
TRBV5-1 | CASSTGTGLRSYNSPLHF
TRBV6-5 | CASSRDSLAKNIQYF
TRBV5-1 | CASSLAGLAGVNEQYF
TRBV12-3/TRBV12-4 | CASGSGETQYF
TRBV7-6 | CASSLRAGNEAFF
TRBV29-1 | CSVGDRNYGYTF
TRBV20-1 | CSARWVEGVETQYF